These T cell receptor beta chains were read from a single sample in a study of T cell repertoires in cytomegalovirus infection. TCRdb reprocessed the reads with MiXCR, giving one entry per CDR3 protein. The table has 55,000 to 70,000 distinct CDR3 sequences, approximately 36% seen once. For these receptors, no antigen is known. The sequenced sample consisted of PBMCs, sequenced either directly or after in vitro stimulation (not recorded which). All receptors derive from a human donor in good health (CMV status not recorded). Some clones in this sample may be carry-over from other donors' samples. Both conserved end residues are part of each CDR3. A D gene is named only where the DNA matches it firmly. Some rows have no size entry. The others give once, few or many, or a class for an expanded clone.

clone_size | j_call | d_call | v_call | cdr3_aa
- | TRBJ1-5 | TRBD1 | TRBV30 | CAWSAKQGLGQPQHF
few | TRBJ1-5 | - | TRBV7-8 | CASSPRPGPGPQHF
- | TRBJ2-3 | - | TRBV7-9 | CASSLSQGKDTQYF
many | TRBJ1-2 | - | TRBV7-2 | CASSLALSKSNYGYTF
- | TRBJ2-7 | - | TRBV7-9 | CASSPRDTREQYF
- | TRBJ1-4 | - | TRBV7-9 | CASSPKNREVELFF
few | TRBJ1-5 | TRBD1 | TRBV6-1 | CASTGRGSNQPQHF
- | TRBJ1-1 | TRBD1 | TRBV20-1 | CSASSGQGNTEAFF
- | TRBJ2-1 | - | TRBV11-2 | CASSLVVSPWSSYNEQFF
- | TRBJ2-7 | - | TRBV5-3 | CASSSRAYEQYF
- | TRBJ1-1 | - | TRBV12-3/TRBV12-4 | CASNLRDPRSEAFF
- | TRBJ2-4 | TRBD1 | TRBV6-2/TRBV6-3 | CASSYRGQDQNIQYF
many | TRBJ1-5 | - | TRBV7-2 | CASSGGVVGNQPQHF
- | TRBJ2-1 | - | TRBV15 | CATSRGIQGRYNEQFF
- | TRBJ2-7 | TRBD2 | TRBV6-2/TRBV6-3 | CASSPTIAAREGIYEQYF
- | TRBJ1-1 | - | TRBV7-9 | CASSLLGTTEAFF
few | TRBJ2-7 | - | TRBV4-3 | CASSQVVHSEQYF
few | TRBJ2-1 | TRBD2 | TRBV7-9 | CASSLAGGDEQFF
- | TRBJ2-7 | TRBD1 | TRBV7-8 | CASSPGTGLSYEQYF
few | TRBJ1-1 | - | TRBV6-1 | CASSESGRNTEAFF
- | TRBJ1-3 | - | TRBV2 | CASSDFPWGGHGNTIYF
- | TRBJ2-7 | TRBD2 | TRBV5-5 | CASSLSSGGSYEQYF
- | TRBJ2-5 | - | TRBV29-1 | CSVTRDQETQYF
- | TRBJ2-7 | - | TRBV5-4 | CASSSSEGYEQYF
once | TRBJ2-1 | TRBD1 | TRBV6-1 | CASSEQDRSSKQFF
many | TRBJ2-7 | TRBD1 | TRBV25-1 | CASSTGATSYEQYF
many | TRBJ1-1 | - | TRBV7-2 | CASSLPGLNTEAFF
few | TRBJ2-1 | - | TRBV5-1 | CASSPGSSSYNEQFF
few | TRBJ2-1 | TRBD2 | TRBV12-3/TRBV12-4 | CASSPPGSSGRGNEQFF
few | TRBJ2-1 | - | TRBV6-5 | CASSYSYTFRESEQFF
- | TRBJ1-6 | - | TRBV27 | CASSLRPSRNSPLHF
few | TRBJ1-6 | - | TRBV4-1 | CASSQGTVYNSPLHF
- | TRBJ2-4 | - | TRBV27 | CASSFSGAKNIQYF
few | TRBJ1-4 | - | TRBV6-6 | CASNVRDEKLFF
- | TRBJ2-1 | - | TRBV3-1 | CASSQVSLHNEQFF
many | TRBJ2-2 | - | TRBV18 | CASARQANTGELFF
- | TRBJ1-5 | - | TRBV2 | CASSEYVVQNQPQHF
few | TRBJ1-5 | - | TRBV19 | CASSIGRQSFQPQHF
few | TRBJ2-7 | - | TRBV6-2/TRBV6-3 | CASSKTGDYEQYF
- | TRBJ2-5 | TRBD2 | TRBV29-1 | CSVEEFLGLAGGRGETQYF
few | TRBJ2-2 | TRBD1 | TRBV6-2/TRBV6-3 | CASSRDRYTLFF
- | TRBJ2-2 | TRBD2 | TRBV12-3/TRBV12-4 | CASLEARGGASTGELFF